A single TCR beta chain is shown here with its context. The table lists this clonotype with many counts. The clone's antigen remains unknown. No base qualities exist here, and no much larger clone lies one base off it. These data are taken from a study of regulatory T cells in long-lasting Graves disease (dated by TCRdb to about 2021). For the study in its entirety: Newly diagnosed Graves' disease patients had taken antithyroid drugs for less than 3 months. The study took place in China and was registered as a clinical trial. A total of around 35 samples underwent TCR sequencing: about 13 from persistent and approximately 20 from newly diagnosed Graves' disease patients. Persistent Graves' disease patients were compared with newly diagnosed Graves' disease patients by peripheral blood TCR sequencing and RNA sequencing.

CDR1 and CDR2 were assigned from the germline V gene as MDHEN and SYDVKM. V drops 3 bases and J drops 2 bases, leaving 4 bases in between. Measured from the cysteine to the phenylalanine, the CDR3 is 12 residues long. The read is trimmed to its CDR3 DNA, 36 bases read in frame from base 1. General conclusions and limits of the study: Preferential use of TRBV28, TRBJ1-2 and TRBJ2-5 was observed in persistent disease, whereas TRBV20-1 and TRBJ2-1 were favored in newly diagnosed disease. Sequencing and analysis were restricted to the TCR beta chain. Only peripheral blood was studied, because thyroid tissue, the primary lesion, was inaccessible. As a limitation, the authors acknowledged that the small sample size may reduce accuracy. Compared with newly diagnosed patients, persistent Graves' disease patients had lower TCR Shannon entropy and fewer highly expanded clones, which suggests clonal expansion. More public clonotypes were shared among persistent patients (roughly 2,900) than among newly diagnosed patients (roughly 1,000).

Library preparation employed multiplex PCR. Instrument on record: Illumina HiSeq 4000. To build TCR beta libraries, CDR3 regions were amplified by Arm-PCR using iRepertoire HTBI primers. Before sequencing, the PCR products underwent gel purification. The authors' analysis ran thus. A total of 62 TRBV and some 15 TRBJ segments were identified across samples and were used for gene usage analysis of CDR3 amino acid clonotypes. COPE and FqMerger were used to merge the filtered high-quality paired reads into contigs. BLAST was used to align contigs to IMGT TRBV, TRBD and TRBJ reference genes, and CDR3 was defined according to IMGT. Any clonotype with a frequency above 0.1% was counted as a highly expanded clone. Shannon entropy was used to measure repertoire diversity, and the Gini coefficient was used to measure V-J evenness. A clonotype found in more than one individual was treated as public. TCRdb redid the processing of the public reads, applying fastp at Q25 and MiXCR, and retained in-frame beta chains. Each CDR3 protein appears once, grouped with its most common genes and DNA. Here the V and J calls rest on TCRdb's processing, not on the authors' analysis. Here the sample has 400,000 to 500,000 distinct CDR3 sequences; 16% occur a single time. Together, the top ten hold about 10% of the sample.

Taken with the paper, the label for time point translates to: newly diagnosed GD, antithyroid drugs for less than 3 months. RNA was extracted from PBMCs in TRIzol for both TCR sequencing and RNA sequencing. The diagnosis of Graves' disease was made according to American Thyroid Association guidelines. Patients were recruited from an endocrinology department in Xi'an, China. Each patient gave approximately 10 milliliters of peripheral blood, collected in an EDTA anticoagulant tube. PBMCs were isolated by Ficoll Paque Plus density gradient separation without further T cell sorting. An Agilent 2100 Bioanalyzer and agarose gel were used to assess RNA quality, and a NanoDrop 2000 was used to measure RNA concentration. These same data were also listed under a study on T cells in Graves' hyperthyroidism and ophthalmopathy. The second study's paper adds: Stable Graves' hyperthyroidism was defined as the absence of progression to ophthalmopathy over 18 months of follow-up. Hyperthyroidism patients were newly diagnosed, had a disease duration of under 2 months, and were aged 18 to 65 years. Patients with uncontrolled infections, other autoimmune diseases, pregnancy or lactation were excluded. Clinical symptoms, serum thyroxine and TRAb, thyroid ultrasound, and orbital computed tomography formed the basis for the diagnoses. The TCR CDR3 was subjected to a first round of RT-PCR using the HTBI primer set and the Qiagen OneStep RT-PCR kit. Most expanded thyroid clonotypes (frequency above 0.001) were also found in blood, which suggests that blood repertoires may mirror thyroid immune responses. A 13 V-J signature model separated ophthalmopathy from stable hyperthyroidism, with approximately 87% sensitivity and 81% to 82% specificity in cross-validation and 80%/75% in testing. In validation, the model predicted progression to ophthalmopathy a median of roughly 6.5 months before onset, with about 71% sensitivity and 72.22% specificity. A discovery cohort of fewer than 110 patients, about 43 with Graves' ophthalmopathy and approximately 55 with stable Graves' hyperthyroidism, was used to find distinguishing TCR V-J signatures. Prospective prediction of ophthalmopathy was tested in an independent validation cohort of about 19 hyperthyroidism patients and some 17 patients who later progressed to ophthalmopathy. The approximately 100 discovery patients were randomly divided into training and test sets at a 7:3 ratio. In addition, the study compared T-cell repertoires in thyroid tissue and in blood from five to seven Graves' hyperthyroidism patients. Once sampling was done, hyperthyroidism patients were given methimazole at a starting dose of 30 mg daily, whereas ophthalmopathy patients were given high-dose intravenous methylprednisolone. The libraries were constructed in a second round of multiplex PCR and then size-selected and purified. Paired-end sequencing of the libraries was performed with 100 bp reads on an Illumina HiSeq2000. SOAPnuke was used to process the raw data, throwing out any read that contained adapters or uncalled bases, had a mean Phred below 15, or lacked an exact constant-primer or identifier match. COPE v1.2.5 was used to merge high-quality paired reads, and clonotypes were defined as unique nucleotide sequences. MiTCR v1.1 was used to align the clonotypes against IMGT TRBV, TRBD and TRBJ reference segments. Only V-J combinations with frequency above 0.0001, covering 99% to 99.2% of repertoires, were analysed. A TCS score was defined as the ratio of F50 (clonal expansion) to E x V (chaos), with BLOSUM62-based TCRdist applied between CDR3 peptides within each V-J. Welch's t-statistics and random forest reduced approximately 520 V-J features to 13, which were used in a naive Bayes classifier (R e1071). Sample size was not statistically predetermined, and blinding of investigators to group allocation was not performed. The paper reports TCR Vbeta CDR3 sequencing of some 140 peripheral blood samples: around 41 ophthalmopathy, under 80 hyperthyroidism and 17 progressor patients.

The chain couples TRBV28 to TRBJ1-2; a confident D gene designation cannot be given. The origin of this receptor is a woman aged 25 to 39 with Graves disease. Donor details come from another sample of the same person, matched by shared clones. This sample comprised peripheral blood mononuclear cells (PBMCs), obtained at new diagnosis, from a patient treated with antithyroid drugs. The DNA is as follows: TGTGCCAGCAGTTTCGAAAACTATGGCTACACCTTC. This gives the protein CASSFENYGYTF.